This entry lists 29 T cell receptor beta chains sequenced from one sample in a study of T cell repertoires in cytomegalovirus infection. Their specific antigens are unknown. TCRdb called the reads again in MiXCR, with one record for every CDR3 protein. The sample has fewer than 350,000 distinct CDR3 sequences, just under 30% seen once; the top ten hold 20%. Specimen: cultured PBMCs, collected from culture after CMV antigen stimulation. Receptors originate from a human donor in good health (CMV status not recorded). Some clones in this sample may be carry-over from other donors' samples.

The chain recombines TRBV4-2 with TRBJ1-2; D uncertain. CDR1 and CDR2 from the germline V gene are LGHNA and YNFKEQ. Trimming cost V 0 bases and J 4 bases, with 6 bases left between them. There are 13 residues in the CDR3. CDR3 region: CASSQDLRYGYTF. As DNA, the CDR3 is TGTGCCAGCAGCCAAGATCTCCGCTATGGCTACACCTTC.

This sequence joins TRBV29-1 and TRBJ1-5; D gene uncertain. The CDR3 consists of 13 residues. The germline V gene encodes CDR1 SQVTM and CDR2 ANQGSEA. Between the trimmed V and J ends, which lost 5 bases and 0 bases, there was a span of 8 bases. DNA of the CDR3: TGCAGCGTTCAACTAAATAGCAATCAGCCCCAGCATTTT. It yields the protein CSVQLNSNQPQHF.

This clonotype was counted a few times. The V and J genes are TRBV12-5 and TRBJ1-2, with TRBD1 matching over 8 bases. J gave up 4 bases and V 7 bases, and 8 bases lay outside the gene matches. This CDR3 has 14 residues. The V gene's germline CDR1 is LGHNT and CDR2 FRNRAP. As DNA, the CDR3 is TGTGCTAGTGTTCGGACAGGGTGGGGCTATGGCTACACCTTC. Its protein product is CASVRTGWGYGYTF.

The CDR3 here is CASSLGTGGGRAFF. DNA for the CDR3: TGTGCCAGCAGCTTAGGGACAGGGGGCGGGCGAGCTTTCTTT. The chain is built from TRBV7-9 and TRBJ1-1; 11 positions agree with TRBD1. The CDR3 consists of 14 residues. CDR1 is SEHNR, CDR2 FQNEAQ, per germline (reference sequence). With V trimmed by 1 base and J by 10 bases, 5 bases remained unmatched.

The chain uses TRBV2 and TRBJ2-2; 7 bases agree with TRBD2. Germline V lookup: CDR1 SNHLY, CDR2 FYNNEI. This CDR3 has 15 residues. Losses at the gene ends were 6 bases for V and 8 bases for J; bases not matched to a gene: 12. In DNA, the CDR3 is TGTGCCAGCAGGGCTCCTAAGGGGAGGGCTGGGGAGCTGTTTTTT. This gives the protein CASRAPKGRAGELFF.

J is TRBJ2-7 and V is TRBV10-3, with D perhaps TRBD1 (5 bases). V was pared by 0 bases and J by 9 bases, with 12 bases between. The length of the CDR3 is 13 residues. Per germline, CDR1 ENHRY and CDR2 SYGVKD. CDR3 in DNA: TGTGCCATCAGTGAGTCGTGGACAAATGCGCAGTACTTC. Encoded protein: CAISESWTNAQYF.

The chain combines TRBV5-5 with TRBJ1-1; the D gene is possibly TRBD1 (6 bases). V was cut by 0 bases and J by 4 bases, with 10 bases left in between. This CDR3 contains 14 residues. The germline CDR1 and CDR2 sequences are SGHKS and YYEKEE (reference sequence). The CDR3, as DNA: TGTGCCAGCAGCTTGGTGGGGGCAGGCACTGAAGCTTTCTTT. Translating gives CASSLVGAGTEAFF.

This clonotype was detected ten times or more. The CDR3 spells CSARDPRGGTEAFF. Written as DNA, the CDR3 is TGCAGTGCTAGAGATCCTCGGGGAGGGACTGAAGCTTTCTTT. The rearrangement uses TRBV20-1 and TRBJ1-1, with D hard to call. The germline gives CDR1 DFQATT, CDR2 SNEGSKA (reference sequence). The CDR3 is 14 amino acids. V lost 0 bases and J 5 bases, leaving 13 bases between the germline ends.

The genes are TRBV12-3 or TRBV12-4 and TRBJ1-2, with TRBD1 matching 9 bases. After removal of 6 bases from V and 6 bases from J, the junction contained 5 bases not matched to a gene. CDR3 length: 13 amino acids. CDR3 in amino acids: CASRETGGDGYTF. The CDR3, as DNA: TGTGCCAGCAGAGAGACAGGGGGGGATGGCTACACCTTC.

A few counts support this clonotype. The chain combines TRBV12-5 with TRBJ1-2; 10 bases agree with TRBD1. The CDR3 is made up of 15 amino acids. Germline assignment: CDR1 LGHNT and CDR2 FRNRAP. V shed 5 bases and J 0 bases; nucleotides not matched to a gene: 3. The CDR3 spells CASGRQGAANYGYTF. CDR3 in DNA: TGTGCTAGTGGTCGACAGGGGGCTGCTAACTATGGCTACACCTTC. The whole variable domain, filled in from reference TRBV12-5 and TRBJ1-2, reads DARVTQTPRHKVTEMGQEVTMRCQPILGHNTVFWYRQTMMQGLELLAYFRNRAPLDDSGMPKDRFSAEMPDATLATLKIQPSEPRDSAVYFCASGRQGAANYGYTFGSGTRLTVV.

The CDR3 here is CASSSGGASYNEQFF. CDR3 DNA sequence: TGTGCCAGCAGCTCCGGGGGGGCTTCCTACAATGAGCAGTTCTTC. J is TRBJ2-1 and V is TRBV11-3; 8 nucleotides align to TRBD2. From germline, CDR1 is SGHNT and CDR2 YENEEA. The CDR3 runs 15 residues. After removal of 4 bases from V and 1 base from J, the junction contained 3 bases not matched to a gene.

The chain joins TRBV28 to TRBJ2-3; unclear D gene. The CDR3 runs 13 residues. Germline V gene sequence: CDR1 MDHEN, CDR2 SYDVKM. Trimming took 6 bases from V and 6 from J, leaving 13 bases between them. CDR3 in amino acids: CASSDSDLDTQYF. Here the CDR3 DNA reads TGTGCCAGCAGCGACTCAGATTTGGATACGCAGTATTTT.

V gene TRBV29-1 combines with J gene TRBJ2-7, with no clear D. CDR1 is SQVTM, CDR2 ANQGSEA, per germline. CDR3 length: 11 amino acids. V was cut by 4 bases and J by 5 bases, with 9 bases left in between. The CDR3 protein is CSVGQRNEQYF. In DNA, the CDR3 is TGCAGCGTTGGGCAACGGAACGAGCAGTACTTC.

The CDR3 sequence is CASSSTTGGRKHTEAFF. The CDR3 region has the DNA TGTGCCAGCAGCTCTACGACAGGGGGGAGGAAGCACACTGAAGCTTTCTTT. V is TRBV7-6 and J is TRBJ1-1, with 9 nucleotides matching TRBD1. The CDR3 consists of 17 residues. Trimming cost V 4 bases and J 3 bases; bases outside gene matches: 12. CDR1 is SGHVS and CDR2 is FNYEAQ in the germline V gene.

This clonotype was observed a few times. The chain combines TRBV7-9 with TRBJ1-1; D is uncertain. V gave up 1 base and J gave up 2 bases, with 11 bases separating them. The germline gives CDR1 SEHNR, CDR2 FQNEAQ (reference sequence). The CDR3 length is 15 residues. CDR3 sequence reads: CASSLGRRANTEAFF. As DNA, the CDR3 is TGTGCCAGCAGCTTAGGTAGGAGGGCCAACACTGAAGCTTTCTTT.

In its sample, this clonotype was seen a few times. The chain joins TRBV7-2 to TRBJ1-2; D not certain. The CDR3 totals 14 residues. Germline CDR1 and CDR2: SGHTA and FQGNSA. Trimming cost V 4 bases and J 7 bases, with 16 bases left between them. The CDR3 reads CASSSLRTLGGYTF. The CDR3, as DNA: TGTGCCAGCAGCTCCCTTAGGACGTTGGGTGGCTACACCTTC.

The chain joins TRBV5-4 to TRBJ2-5, with D perhaps being TRBD1 or TRBD2 (5 bases each). The CDR3 extends over 13 amino acids. V was clipped by 4 bases and J by 2 bases, with 9 bases between them. In germline, CDR1 is SGHNT, CDR2 YYREEE (reference sequence). CDR3 DNA: TGTGCCAGCAGCCGGGACCAGCAAGAGACCCAGTACTTC. As protein: CASSRDQQETQYF.

The chain joins TRBV5-6 to TRBJ2-3; D may be TRBD1 (6 bases). The CDR3 has 16 residues. CDR1 and CDR2 (germline): SGHDT, YYEEEE. Deletions cut 3 bases from V and 5 bases from J, with 19 bases between. CDR3 loop: CASSSWALQGEDTQYF. As DNA, the CDR3 is TGTGCCAGCAGCTCCTGGGCACTACAGGGCGAAGATACGCAGTATTTT.

This chain uses TRBV12-3 or TRBV12-4 with TRBJ2-7, with D perhaps TRBD1 (5 bases). CDR3 size: 13 residues. Between the trimmed V and J ends, which lost 6 bases and 4 bases, there was a span of 13 bases. The CDR3: CASSAGIDYEQYF. The CDR3 DNA sequence: TGTGCCAGCAGCGCAGGGATAGATTACGAGCAGTACTTC.

The chain carries TRBV20-1 and TRBJ2-1; perhaps D is TRBD1 or TRBD2 (6 bases each). The CDR3 is made up of 13 amino acids. The germline gives CDR1 DFQATT, CDR2 SNEGSKA (reference sequence). The V end was cut by 0 bases, the J end by 6 bases, with 9 bases between. CDR3 residues: CSARDGGPNEQFF. The CDR3 coding sequence is TGCAGTGCTAGAGATGGGGGGCCCAATGAGCAGTTCTTC.

The J gene is TRBJ1-2, the V gene TRBV19; 8 nucleotides align to TRBD1. Germline V gives CDR1 LNHDA, CDR2 SQIVND (reference sequence). The CDR3 runs to 14 residues. V gave up 6 bases and J gave up 7 bases; unmatched junction bases: 10. The DNA of the CDR3 is TGTGCCAGTAGCAAGGCAGGGGGCGCGGGTGGCTACACCTTC. Protein product: CASSKAGGAGGYTF.

This clonotype was recorded only once. A much larger clone sits a single nucleotide away, making a read error possible. This chain joins TRBV13 and TRBJ2-5; 7 nucleotides line up with TRBD1. Trimming cost V 2 bases and J 1 base; bases outside gene matches: 4. The CDR3 spans 15 residues. Germline loops: CDR1 PRHDT, CDR2 FYEKMQ (reference sequence). DNA of the CDR3: TGTGCCAGCAGCTTATCGGGACAGCCCCAAGAGACCCAGTACTTC. Its translation: CASSLSGQPQETQYF.

The chain links TRBV10-3 to TRBJ1-2, with D uncertain. The CDR3 is made up of 12 amino acids. CDR1 is ENHRY and CDR2 is SYGVKD in the germline V gene. The V and J ends lost 5 bases and 7 bases respectively, with 11 bases between them. The CDR3, as DNA: TGTGCCATCAGTTCTGACGCTTTTGGCTACACCTTC. Its translation is CAISSDAFGYTF.

This clonotype was found a few times. The chain is built from TRBV5-4 and TRBJ1-3; the D is unclear. This CDR3 comprises 14 residues. V was pared by 4 bases and J by 5 bases, with 13 bases between. Germline CDR1 SGHNT, CDR2 YYREEE (reference sequence). The CDR3: CASSHVSSRNTIYF. The CDR3 bases are TGTGCCAGCAGCCACGTTAGTTCCCGAAACACCATATATTTT.

This rearrangement joins TRBV7-6 to TRBJ2-5; maybe TRBD1 (6 bases). This CDR3 has 14 residues. Germline-derived CDR1 and CDR2 are SGHVS and FNYEAQ. Trimming shortened V by 2 bases and J by 6 bases, and 13 bases separated the two germline ends. The DNA for the CDR3 is TGTGCCAGCAGCTTACTGGAACAGGGAAAGACCCAGTACTTC. Encoded protein: CASSLLEQGKTQYF.

This clonotype was recorded many times. The chain uses TRBV5-6 and TRBJ2-7; D is ambiguous. From germline, CDR1 is SGHDT and CDR2 YYEEEE. The V end lost 0 bases, the J end lost 5 bases, and 21 bases lay between the germline ends. CDR3 length: 17 amino acids. CDR3 protein: CASSLAFKRLGFDEQYF. In DNA, the CDR3 is TGTGCCAGCAGCTTGGCCTTTAAAAGACTCGGGTTCGACGAGCAGTACTTC.

The chain combines TRBV5-4 with TRBJ2-5; D possibly corresponds to TRBD1 (5 bases). The CDR3 loop spans 14 amino acids. CDR1 and CDR2 (germline): SGHNT, YYREEE (reference sequence). Trimming pared 2 bases from V and 3 bases from J, leaving 11 bases between. CDR3 sequence reads: CASSLQAGKETQYF. For the CDR3, the DNA is TGTGCCAGCAGCTTACAGGCCGGTAAAGAGACCCAGTACTTC.

This clonotype appeared a few times. The chain joins TRBV6-1 to TRBJ2-1; 7 bases line up with TRBD1. Germline CDR1 MNHNS, CDR2 SASEGT. The CDR3 is made up of 13 amino acids. J gave up 9 bases and V 8 bases, and 10 bases lay outside the gene matches. The CDR3 sequence: CASCLKQGTEQFF. In nucleotides, the CDR3 is TGTGCCAGCTGCCTTAAACAGGGGACTGAGCAGTTCTTC.

The J gene is TRBJ2-2, the V gene TRBV3-1, with TRBD1 matching 7 bases. The CDR3 runs to 15 residues. Trimming cost V 1 base and J 6 bases; bases outside gene matches: 5. CDR1 and CDR2 (germline): LGHDT, YNNKEL (reference sequence). DNA of the CDR3: TGTGCCAGCAGCCAAGTTAGGGGGCGGCCCGGGGAGCTGTTTTTT. Translated: CASSQVRGRPGELFF.